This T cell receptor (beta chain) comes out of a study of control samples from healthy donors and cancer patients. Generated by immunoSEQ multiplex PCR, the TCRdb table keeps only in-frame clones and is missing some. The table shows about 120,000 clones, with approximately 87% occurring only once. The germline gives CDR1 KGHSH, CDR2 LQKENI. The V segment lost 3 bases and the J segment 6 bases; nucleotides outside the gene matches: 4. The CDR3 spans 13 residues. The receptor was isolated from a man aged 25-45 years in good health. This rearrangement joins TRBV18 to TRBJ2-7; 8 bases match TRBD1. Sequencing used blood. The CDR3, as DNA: TGTGCCAGCTCACCGGGACAGGCCCTCGAGCAGTACGTC. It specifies CASSPGQALEQYV.